This record looks at one T cell receptor (beta chain) sequence and its context. The source of the sample is a study of blood T cell repertoires in COVID-19. Overall study context: Donors in the United States, Italy and Spain gave samples during acute or convalescent COVID-19.

The data were produced by immunoSEQ multiplex PCR, yet TCRdb's version contains in-frame clones alone and is incomplete. The table has roughly 260,000 clones, about nine tenths seen once. CDR1 SGDLS and CDR2 YYNGEE come from the germline V gene. This CDR3 region has 15 residues. Trimming took off 0 bases at V and 4 bases at J, with 11 bases between the two ends. The study drew participants aged 18 to 89 years from around 24 US areas. The receptor's source is a woman aged 18-29 years who had recovered from COVID-19. The sequenced material came from PBMCs or T cells enriched from blood (not recorded which). The chain recombines TRBV9 with TRBJ2-1, with a tentative D call TRBD2 (5 bases). The CDR3 loop reads CASSVEPGMYNEQFF. The CDR3 DNA sequence: TGTGCCAGCAGCGTAGAACCCGGGATGTACAATGAGCAGTTCTTC.